These 8 T cell receptor beta chains originate from one sample sequenced in a study of blood T cell repertoires in COVID-19. Clones were read by immunoSEQ multiplex PCR, and TCRdb kept only the in-frame ones, dropping some. The data hold 85,000 to 120,000 clones, with around 90% observed a single time. The sample taken for sequencing was peripheral blood. The origin of the receptors is a man aged 45-60 years with active or convalescent COVID-19.

This clone was observed a few times. The V and J genes are TRBV23-1 and TRBJ1-6; the D gene is possibly TRBD1 (6 bases). Being an ORF, TRBV23-1 has a function that is uncertain. The CDR3 is made up of 14 amino acids. Trimming removed 3 bases from V and 8 bases from J, with 11 bases in between. CDR3 amino acids: CASSQRGRDSPLHF. CDR3 bases: TGCGCCAGCAGTCAGCGGGGGCGAGATTCACCCCTCCACTTT.

This clone appeared a single time. The chain recombines TRBV5-4 with TRBJ2-1; D might be TRBD2 (7 bases). Trimming removed 4 bases from V and 6 bases from J, with 20 bases in between. Per the germline V gene, CDR1 is SGHNT and CDR2 is YYREEE (reference sequence). The CDR3 totals 16 residues. CDR3: CASSPRGGPTTNEQFF. CDR3 nucleotide sequence: TGTGCCAGCAGCCCGAGGGGGGGGCCCACCACCAATGAGCAGTTCTTC.

The V and J genes are TRBV27 and TRBJ1-3; a weak D match, TRBD1 (5 bases). Trimming took off 3 bases at V and 3 bases at J, with 12 bases between the two ends. The CDR3 runs 15 residues. Germline V gene sequence: CDR1 MNHEY, CDR2 SMNVEV (reference sequence). The CDR3 sequence: CASSFRAGLGNTIYF. The DNA of the CDR3 is TGTGCCAGCAGTTTCAGGGCCGGTCTTGGAAACACCATATATTTT.

This chain uses TRBV14 with TRBJ1-6; unclear D gene. Between the trimmed V and J ends, which lost 0 bases and 3 bases, there was a span of 3 bases. The germline V gene encodes CDR1 SGHDN and CDR2 FVKESK. CDR3 length: 14 amino acids. The CDR3 DNA follows: TGTGCCAGCAGCCAAGATAGCTATAATTCACCCCTCCACTTT. This encodes CASSQDSYNSPLHF.

The chain couples TRBV18 to TRBJ2-1; 7 positions agree with TRBD2. Germline CDR1 reads KGHSH; CDR2 reads LQKENI. The CDR3 runs to 13 residues. V shed 0 bases, J shed 8 bases, and the junction held 1 base outside the gene matches. The CDR3 DNA sequence: TGTGCCAGCTCACCACCGGGGGGGGATGAGCAGTTCTTC. Amino acids: CASSPPGGDEQFF.

The chain joins TRBV2 to TRBJ2-7; 11 positions agree with TRBD2. The CDR3 consists of 14 residues. J lost 0 bases, V lost 7 bases, and 2 bases had no gene match. From germline, CDR1 is SNHLY and CDR2 FYNNEI. The CDR3 loop is CASIGTSGSYEQYV. The CDR3 coding sequence is TGTGCCAGCATTGGGACTAGCGGCTCCTACGAGCAGTACGTC.

The rearrangement links TRBV27 to TRBJ1-2, with 7 bases matching TRBD1. The V segment lost 4 bases and the J segment 4 bases; nucleotides outside the gene matches: 3. Germline values: CDR1 MNHEY, CDR2 SMNVEV (reference sequence). The CDR3 is 13 amino acids. The CDR3 is CASSSGTAYGYTF. The CDR3, as DNA: TGTGCCAGCAGTTCCGGGACAGCCTATGGCTACACCTTC.

V is TRBV27 and J is TRBJ2-1; tentative D call: TRBD2 (5 bases). V was clipped by 2 bases and J by 5 bases, with 13 bases between them. Germline CDR1 MNHEY, CDR2 SMNVEV (reference sequence). The CDR3 spans 15 residues. The CDR3 here is CASSLTWLADNEQFF. CDR3 nucleotide sequence: TGTGCCAGCAGTTTAACGTGGCTAGCAGACAATGAGCAGTTCTTC.